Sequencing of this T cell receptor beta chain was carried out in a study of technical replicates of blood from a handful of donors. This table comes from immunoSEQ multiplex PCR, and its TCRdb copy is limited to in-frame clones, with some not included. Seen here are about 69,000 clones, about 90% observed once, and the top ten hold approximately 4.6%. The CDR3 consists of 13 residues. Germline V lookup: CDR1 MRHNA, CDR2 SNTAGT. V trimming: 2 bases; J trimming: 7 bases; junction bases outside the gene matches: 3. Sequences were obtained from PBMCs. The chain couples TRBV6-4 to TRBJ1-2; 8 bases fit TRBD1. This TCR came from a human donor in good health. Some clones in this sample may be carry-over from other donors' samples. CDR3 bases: TGTGCCAGCAGTGACGGACAGGGTACTGGCTACACCTTC. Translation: CASSDGQGTGYTF.